The text below deals with one TCR beta chain. Original analysis: Estimated nucleated cell counts came from reference gene primer amplification. Data came from immunoSEQ multiplex PCR; TCRdb stores just in-frame clones and leaves some out. V, J and clone size reflect that table, while D and trimming were determined from the DNA. The profile shows tens of thousands of clones, around 81% of them singletons. The data were obtained in a study of blood T cell repertoires in COVID-19. Across the whole study: From the United States, Italy and Spain came samples of acute and convalescent COVID-19. Sources were T cells, B-cell-depleted T cells, or PBMCs; the material itself was cDNA or gDNA.

The sequence came from a man in his fifties with active COVID-19. The sample consisted of peripheral blood.

The CDR3 DNA follows: TGTGCCAGTACCCCAATGGGACAGGCGACAGATACGCAGTATTTT. Its translation: CASTPMGQATDTQYF. The genes are TRBV19 and TRBJ2-3; 8 bases are a match to TRBD1. From germline, CDR1 is LNHDA and CDR2 SQIVND (reference sequence). The V segment lost 7 bases and the J segment 3 bases; nucleotides outside the gene matches: 9. This CDR3 is built from 15 residues.